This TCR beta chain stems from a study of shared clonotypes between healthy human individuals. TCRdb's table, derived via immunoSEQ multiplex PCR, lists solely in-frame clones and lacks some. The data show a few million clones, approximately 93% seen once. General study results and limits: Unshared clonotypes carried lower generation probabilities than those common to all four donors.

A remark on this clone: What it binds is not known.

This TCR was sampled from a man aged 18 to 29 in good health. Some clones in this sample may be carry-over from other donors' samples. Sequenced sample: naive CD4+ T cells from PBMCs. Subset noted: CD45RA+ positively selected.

As DNA, the CDR3 is TGTGCCAGCAGCCCATCGTTGGGGGCCAAAGAGACCCAGTACTTC. This sequence encodes CASSPSLGAKETQYF. This chain joins TRBV11-2 and TRBJ2-5, with D perhaps matching TRBD1 (6 bases). Germline V CDR1 and CDR2: SGHAT, FQNNGV. The CDR3 extends over 15 amino acids. V was clipped by 5 bases and J by 3 bases, with 16 bases between them.